Here is one TCR beta chain with its context. Authors' processing steps: By means of reference gene primer amplification, nucleated cell counts were estimated. Method: immunoSEQ multiplex PCR; TCRdb's copy keeps in-frame clones and lacks some. For V, J and clone size, that table is used; D and trimming come from the DNA. The sample includes roughly 340,000 clones, 85% to 90% of them seen just once. V shed 5 bases and J shed 7 bases, with 20 bases lying between them. CDR3 length: 16 residues. From germline, CDR1 is SGHTA and CDR2 FQGTGA. This entry is derived from a study of blood T cell repertoires in COVID-19. Self-reported history from a screening survey and questionnaire set each donor's cohort.

The specimen was PBMCs or T cells enriched from blood (not recorded which). This TCR was sampled from a man between 18 and 29 years old who had recovered from COVID-19. V and J are TRBV7-3 and TRBJ2-2; D perhaps matches TRBD2 (6 bases). CDR3 sequence: CASSPLGGSEIGELFF. The CDR3, as DNA: TGTGCCAGCAGCCCCCTGGGGGGATCTGAGATCGGGGAGCTGTTTTTT. Full variable domain (missing parts from reference TRBV7-3 and TRBJ2-2): GAGVSQTPSNKVTEKGKYVELRCDPISGHTALYWYRQSLGQGPEFLIYFQGTGAADDSGLPNDRFFAVRPEGSVSTLKIQRTERGDSAVYLCASSPLGGSEIGELFFGEGSRLTVL.